This T cell receptor (beta chain) originates from a study of shared clonotypes between healthy human individuals. General study findings and limits: Sampling was confined to blood; repertoires within tissues likely differ. Against clonotypes common to all four donors, non-shared ones had lower generation probabilities.

This CDR3 is built from 15 residues. Germline lookup yields CDR1 SGHDT and CDR2 YYEEEE. Note on this clone: What it binds is unknown. One end of the junction fails to match germline, which may point to a read error.

Data came from immunoSEQ multiplex PCR; TCRdb stores just in-frame clones and leaves some out. Among 650,000 to 800,000 clones listed, approximately 72% were seen once. The sequence derives from a woman aged 30 to 39 in good health. This chain links TRBV5-6 with TRBJ2-2; 11 bases fit TRBD1. The source material was memory CD4+ T cells sorted from blood. Subset reported: CD45RA-negative fraction. CDR3 sequence: CASSLDRGLGGELFF. The CDR3 nucleotides read TGTGCCAGCAGTTTGGACAGGGGGCTTGGCGGGGAGCTGTTTTTT. Full variable domain (missing parts from reference TRBV5-6 and TRBJ2-2): DAGVTQSPTHLIKTRGQQVTLRCSPKSGHDTVSWYQQALGQGPQFIFQYYEEEERQRGNFPDRFSGHQFPNYSSELNVNALLLGDSALYLCASSLDRGLGGELFFGEGSRLTVL.